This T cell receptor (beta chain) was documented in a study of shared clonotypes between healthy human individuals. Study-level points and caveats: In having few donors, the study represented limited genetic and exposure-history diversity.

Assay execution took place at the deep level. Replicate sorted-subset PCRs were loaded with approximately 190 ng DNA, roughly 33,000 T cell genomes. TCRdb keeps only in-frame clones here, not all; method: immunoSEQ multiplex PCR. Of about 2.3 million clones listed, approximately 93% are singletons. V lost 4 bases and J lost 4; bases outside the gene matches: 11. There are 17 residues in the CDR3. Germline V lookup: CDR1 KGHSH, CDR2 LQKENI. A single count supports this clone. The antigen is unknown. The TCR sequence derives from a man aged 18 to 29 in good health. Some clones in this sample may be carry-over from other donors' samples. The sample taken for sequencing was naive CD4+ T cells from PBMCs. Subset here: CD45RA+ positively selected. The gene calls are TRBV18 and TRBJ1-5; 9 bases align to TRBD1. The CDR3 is CASSRKPGQGSNQPQHF. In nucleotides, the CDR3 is TGTGCCAGCTCACGTAAACCGGGACAGGGTTCGAATCAGCCCCAGCATTTT.